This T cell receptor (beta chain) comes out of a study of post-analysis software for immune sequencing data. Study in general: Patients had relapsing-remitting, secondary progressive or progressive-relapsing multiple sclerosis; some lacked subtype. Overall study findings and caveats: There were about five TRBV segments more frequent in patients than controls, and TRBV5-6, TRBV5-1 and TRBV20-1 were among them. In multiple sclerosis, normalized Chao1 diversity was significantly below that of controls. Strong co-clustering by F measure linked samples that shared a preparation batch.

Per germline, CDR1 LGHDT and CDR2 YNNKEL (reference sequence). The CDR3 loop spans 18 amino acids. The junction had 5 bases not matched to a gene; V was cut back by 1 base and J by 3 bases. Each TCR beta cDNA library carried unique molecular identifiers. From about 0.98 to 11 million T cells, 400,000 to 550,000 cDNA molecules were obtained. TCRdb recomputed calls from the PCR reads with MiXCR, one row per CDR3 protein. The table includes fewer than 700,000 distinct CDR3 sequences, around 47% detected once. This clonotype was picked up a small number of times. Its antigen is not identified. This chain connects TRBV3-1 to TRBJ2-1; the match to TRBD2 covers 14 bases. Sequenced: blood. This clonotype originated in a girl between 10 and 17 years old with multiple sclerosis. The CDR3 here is CASSQGLAGGPSYNEQFF. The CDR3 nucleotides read TGTGCCAGCAGCCAAGGACTAGCGGGGGGGCCGAGCTACAATGAGCAGTTCTTC.